The clone carrying this T cell receptor (beta chain) has just a few counts. The antigen is undetermined. Other DNA sequences in the sample encode the same CDR3. Every bit of the isolated RNA underwent reverse transcription, so sequencing read expressed TCRB transcripts. Several million reads were obtained on average from naive, central memory and regulatory T cell samples. Measured with immunoSEQ multiplex PCR; TCRdb has only the in-frame clones, and not every one. The sample holds 100,000 to 150,000 clones, approximately 10% seen once. This sample is drawn from a study of beta chain features in type 1 diabetes. Study-wide results and limits: The question left open here concerned HLA type influencing TCRB rearrangement. Sequencing of cDNA might inflate the share of cells that strongly express TCR. Across all four CD4+ subsets, people with type 1 diabetes showed modestly shorter TCRB CDR3s. The study found fewer insertions and more deletions at VDJ junctions in type 1 diabetes patients.

Input material: central memory CD4+ T cells from blood. This TCR was sampled from a man aged 25-45 years with type 1 diabetes.

The CDR3 reads CASSLGGGGNQPQHF. The CDR3 DNA reads TGTGCCAGCAGCTTAGGGGGCGGAGGGAACCAGCCCCAGCATTTT. The chain is built from TRBV7-9 and TRBJ1-5; D is perhaps TRBD1 (5 bases). The CDR3 is 15 residues long. The V end lost 1 base, the J end lost 7 bases, and 14 bases lay between the germline ends. Germline CDR1 is SEHNR and CDR2 is FQNEAQ (reference sequence). Supplemented by reference TRBV7-9 and TRBJ1-5, the full variable domain reads DTGVSQNPRHKITKRGQNVTFRCDPISEHNRLYWYRQTLGQGPEFLTYFQNEAQLEKSRLLSDRFSAERPKGSFSTLEIQRTEQGDSAMYLCASSLGGGGNQPQHFGDGTRLSIL.